Presented here are 27 T cell receptor beta chains from one specimen sequenced in a study of immune evolution from preneoplasia to lung adenocarcinoma (TCRdb year 2021). The library was produced with the immunoSEQ multiplex PCR assay. The clones in this table, taken by TCRdb from immuneACCESS, are in-frame only. Not every clone is retained; where verified, under half of the shortfall comes from an unresolved V gene, and the cause of the rest is unknown. In all, the sample holds approximately 2,800 clones, and 80% to 85% of those were seen once. The top ten hold more than 8% of the sample. The sample was FFPE adjacent normal lung tissue. The receptor source for this set is a person aged 60-80 years with lung adenocarcinoma.

V gene TRBV5-5 combines with J gene TRBJ1-2; D call uncertain. CDR1 and CDR2 from the germline V gene are SGHKS and YYEKEE (reference sequence). The V end was cut by 0 bases, the J end by 6 bases, with 9 bases between. The CDR3 length is 13 residues. The CDR3 region has the DNA TGTGCCAGCAGCTTGGTACTAGACGATGGCTACACCTTC. Translated, it gives CASSLVLDDGYTF.

V is TRBV7-9 and J is TRBJ1-2; no clear D. The V and J ends lost 4 bases and 4 bases respectively, with 16 bases between them. CDR3 length: 15 residues. The germline gives CDR1 SEHNR, CDR2 FQNEAQ (reference sequence). CDR3 loop: CASSSIGGVLYGYTF. The CDR3 DNA is TGTGCCAGCAGCTCGATTGGTGGGGTACTCTATGGCTACACCTTC.

As to this clone: One junction end disagrees with the germline gene, perhaps due to a read error. CDR3 nucleotides: TGCTCCAGCAGCTACGGACAGAGGGGAATGGAGACCCAGTACTTC. Translating it yields CSSSYGQRGMETQYF. V usage is TRBV5-1 and J usage is TRBJ2-5; D may be TRBD1 (6 bases). Germline assignment: CDR1 SGHRS and CDR2 YFSETQ. CDR3 size: 15 residues.

This clone came up a few times. This chain links TRBV6-5 with TRBJ2-1, with 7 bases lining up with TRBD1. The CDR3 loop spans 16 amino acids. Germline CDR1 and CDR2: MNHEY and SVGAGI. The J segment lost 5 bases and the V segment lost 0 bases, leaving 7 bases of the junction unmatched. The CDR3 DNA sequence: TGTGCCAGCAGTTACTCTTTAGACAGGGTAAACAATGAGCAGTTCTTC. Its translation: CASSYSLDRVNNEQFF.

The genes are TRBV5-1 and TRBJ2-5; D is uncertain. Looked up from germline, CDR1 is SGHRS and CDR2 is YFSETQ. V was cut by 4 bases and J by 2 bases, with 6 bases left in between. The CDR3 totals 12 residues. DNA for the CDR3: TGCGCCAGCAGCCCAACACAAGAGACCCAGTACTTC. It yields the protein CASSPTQETQYF. Filled out from reference TRBV5-1 and TRBJ2-5, the complete variable domain reads KAGVTQTPRYLIKTRGQQVTLSCSPISGHRSVSWYQQTPGQGLQFLFEYFSETQRNKGNFPGRFSGRQFSNSRSEMNVSTLELGDSALYLCASSPTQETQYFGPGTRLLVL.

The CDR3 bases are TGTGCCAGCAGCTCGGGCTTTGAGGGCTACACCTTC. Residues: CASSSGFEGYTF. The rearrangement links TRBV7-9 to TRBJ1-2; D not certain. The CDR3 loop spans 12 amino acids. V lost 4 bases to trimming and J lost 8 bases, with 11 bases between them. Germline CDR1 reads SEHNR; CDR2 reads FQNEAQ (reference sequence).

This clone appeared a single time. The rearrangement links TRBV6-8 to TRBJ1-1; 9 nucleotides agree with TRBD1. The CDR3 contains 16 residues. J lost 1 base, V lost 1 base, and 4 bases had no gene match. Germline V gene sequence: CDR1 MNHGY, CDR2 SAAAGT. The CDR3 nucleotides read TGTGCCAGCAGTTACTACGGGACAGGGAAGAACACTGAAGCTTTCTTT. Its protein is CASSYYGTGKNTEAFF.

The chain combines TRBV6-5 with TRBJ2-7; D is ambiguous. The CDR3 is made up of 12 amino acids. V was clipped by 7 bases and J by 0 bases, with 7 bases between them. Germline loops: CDR1 MNHEY, CDR2 SVGAGI. The CDR3, as DNA: TGTGCCAGCACCAGTATCTCCTACGAGCAGTACTTC. This gives the protein CASTSISYEQYF.

This clone is large by share. The V call is TRBV28, the J call TRBJ2-3; no clear D. Germline assignment: CDR1 MDHEN and CDR2 SYDVKM. V lost 6 bases and J 1 base, leaving 8 bases between the germline ends. CDR3 length: 13 residues. For the CDR3, the DNA is TGTGCCAGCAGAGAATCGGGCACAGATACGCAGTATTTT. This sequence encodes CASRESGTDTQYF.

This sequence joins TRBV20-1 and TRBJ2-7, with a weak D call TRBD1 (6 bases). Deletions cut 6 bases from V and 3 bases from J, with 6 bases between. This CDR3 contains 10 residues. The germline V gene encodes CDR1 DFQATT and CDR2 SNEGSKA (reference sequence). In nucleotides, the CDR3 is TGCAGTGCACAGGGCTACGAGCAGTACTTC. Its protein is CSAQGYEQYF.

This rearrangement joins TRBV29-1 to TRBJ1-1; D is undetermined. V lost 4 bases to trimming and J lost 1 base, with 7 bases between them. Germline V lookup: CDR1 SQVTM, CDR2 ANQGSEA. This CDR3 region has 12 residues. CDR3 DNA: TGCAGCGTTGTGGCAGCGAACACTGAAGCTTTCTTT. Translated, it gives CSVVAANTEAFF.

This chain links TRBV27 with TRBJ2-7; 10 bases are a match to TRBD1. The CDR3 contains 16 residues. V was pared by 2 bases and J by 5 bases, with 9 bases of the junction left unmatched. Germline V gene sequence: CDR1 MNHEY, CDR2 SMNVEV (reference sequence). CDR3 region: CASSLRRTGGDHEQYF. CDR3 DNA: TGTGCCAGCAGTTTACGCCGGACAGGGGGGGACCACGAGCAGTACTTC.

The chain combines TRBV28 with TRBJ2-1; D gene uncertain. Trimming took 6 bases from V and 4 from J, leaving 16 bases between them. The CDR3 sequence is 15 residues long. Germline CDR1 MDHEN, CDR2 SYDVKM. CDR3 sequence reads: CASRRTQEAYNEQFF. CDR3 sequence (DNA): TGTGCCAGCAGGCGTACGCAGGAAGCATACAATGAGCAGTTCTTC.

J is TRBJ2-5 and V is TRBV2; 10 bases line up with TRBD1. CDR3 length equals 14 residues. V trimming: 7 bases; J trimming: 5 bases; junction bases outside the gene matches: 7. The germline V gene encodes CDR1 SNHLY and CDR2 FYNNEI. CDR3 DNA: TGTGCCAGCAATCTTAGGGACAGGGGTGAGACCCAGTACTTC. This sequence encodes CASNLRDRGETQYF.

The chain combines TRBV2 with TRBJ2-5, with D possibly called TRBD1 or TRBD2 (6 bases each). The length of the CDR3 is 15 residues. Deletions cut 1 base from V and 5 bases from J, with 14 bases between. The germline V gene encodes CDR1 SNHLY and CDR2 FYNNEI. CDR3 sequence (DNA): TGTGCCAGCAGTGAAGGTGGGGGGCTAGCGGAGACCCAGTACTTC. This translates into CASSEGGGLAETQYF.

The chain joins TRBV29-1 to TRBJ1-3; D is possibly TRBD1 (5 bases). This CDR3 is built from 12 residues. Per the germline V gene, CDR1 is SQVTM and CDR2 is ANQGSEA. V was trimmed by 6 bases and J by 2 bases, leaving 8 bases between them. The CDR3 nucleotides read TGCAGCGTGTCAGGGACTGGAAACACCATATATTTT. Translation gives CSVSGTGNTIYF.

The V gene is TRBV29-1, the J gene TRBJ2-1; the match to TRBD2 covers 10 bases. This CDR3 spans 15 amino acids. Looked up from germline, CDR1 is SQVTM and CDR2 is ANQGSEA. With 4 bases clipped from V and 8 bases from J, the junction kept 11 bases outside the gene matches. DNA for the CDR3: TGCAGCGTTGGGGGATCTAGCGGGAGTCGACATGAGCAGTTCTTC. Encoded protein: CSVGGSSGSRHEQFF.

The V call is TRBV7-9, the J call TRBJ2-2; no firm D call. The CDR3 contains 14 residues. The germline gives CDR1 SEHNR, CDR2 FQNEAQ (reference sequence). Deletions cut 0 bases from V and 3 bases from J, with 5 bases between. The CDR3 DNA follows: TGTGCCAGCAGCTTAGCAGGGTACACCGGGGAGCTGTTTTTT. This gives the protein CASSLAGYTGELFF.

This chain uses TRBV11-2 with TRBJ2-2; D uncertain. The V and J ends lost 1 base and 3 bases respectively, with 3 bases between them. The CDR3 runs 13 residues. Germline loops: CDR1 SGHAT, CDR2 FQNNGV. CDR3 in amino acids: CASSLAHTGELFF. CDR3 DNA sequence: TGTGCCAGCAGCTTAGCTCACACCGGGGAGCTGTTTTTT.

This chain links TRBV11-2 with TRBJ2-2; 12 bases fit TRBD2. Germline V CDR1 and CDR2: SGHAT, FQNNGV. The CDR3 consists of 16 residues. Germline trimming cut 5 bases from V and 6 bases from J; bases unmatched to any gene: 7. The CDR3 nucleotides are TGTGCCAGCAGCGCGTCTAGCGGGGGGGCGGCCGGGGAGCTGTTTTTT. It is translated as CASSASSGGAAGELFF.

The V and J genes are TRBV28 and TRBJ2-1; TRBD2 matches at 12 bases. J lost 0 bases, V lost 6 bases, and 12 bases had no gene match. Germline lookup yields CDR1 MDHEN and CDR2 SYDVKM. The CDR3 is 19 residues long. CDR3 sequence (DNA): TGTGCCAGCAGGCCACCGGGACTAGCGGGCTCGAGCTCCTACAATGAGCAGTTCTTC. Its translation: CASRPPGLAGSSSYNEQFF.

This clone came up a few times. The chain is built from TRBV6-1 and TRBJ2-5; 8 bases line up with TRBD1. The CDR3 sequence is 15 residues long. The V segment lost 1 base and the J segment 5 bases; nucleotides outside the gene matches: 6. CDR1 and CDR2 (germline): MNHNS, SASEGT. CDR3 sequence (DNA): TGTGCCAGCAGTGAAGGGCCAGGGGGCGTGGAGACCCAGTACTTC. This gives the protein CASSEGPGGVETQYF.

The chain carries TRBV9 and TRBJ1-2; TRBD1 agrees at 7 bases. Germline CDR1 SGDLS, CDR2 YYNGEE. V dropped 4 bases and J dropped 3; count of bases not matched to a gene: 6. The CDR3 spans 14 residues. As DNA, the CDR3 is TGTGCCAGCAGCACAGGGGCCACCTACTATGGCTACACCTTC. Translated, it gives CASSTGATYYGYTF.

J is TRBJ1-1 and V is TRBV4-2; no clear D gene. Germline V gives CDR1 LGHNA, CDR2 YNFKEQ. Trimming removed 1 base from V and 0 bases from J, with 6 bases in between. The CDR3 has 14 residues. CDR3 in amino acids: CASSQGALNTEAFF. The CDR3, as DNA: TGTGCCAGCAGCCAAGGGGCGCTGAACACTGAAGCTTTCTTT.

Regarding this clone: In the same sample, other DNA sequences code for this CDR3. The chain combines TRBV6-5 with TRBJ1-4; 7 bases fit TRBD1. CDR3 size: 15 residues. V lost 2 bases to trimming and J lost 2 bases; unmatched junction nucleotides: 2. Germline V gene sequence: CDR1 MNHEY, CDR2 SVGAGI. The CDR3 loop reads CASSYTTGTNEKLFF. CDR3 nucleotides: TGTGCCAGCAGTTACACGACAGGGACTAATGAAAAACTGTTTTTT.

This clone was detected only a few times. V usage is TRBV28 and J usage is TRBJ2-7, with TRBD1 matching 9 bases. V dropped 6 bases and J dropped 5; count of bases not matched to a gene: 8. CDR3 length equals 14 residues. Germline values: CDR1 MDHEN, CDR2 SYDVKM. The CDR3 loop reads CASSPTGGLDEQYF. The CDR3 DNA is TGTGCCAGCAGCCCGACAGGGGGTCTCGACGAGCAGTACTTC.

The gene calls are TRBV7-2 and TRBJ2-3; TRBD2 is a possible D gene (6 bases). CDR3 length: 14 residues. Per germline, CDR1 SGHTA and CDR2 FQGNSA. V shed 1 base and J shed 5 bases, with 10 bases lying between them. The DNA of the CDR3 is TGTGCCAGCAGCTTAGGCGGGACGAGAGATACGCAGTATTTT. Protein sequence: CASSLGGTRDTQYF.